The present TCR beta chain was sequenced within a study of Ad26.COV2.S vaccination and SARS-CoV-2 variants. Background on the study: Participant was drawn from the COV1001 Ad26.COV2.S trial arm. Once or twice, 56 days apart, Ad26.COV2.S was delivered intramuscularly.

The CDR3 consists of 14 residues. V was cut by 2 bases and J by 6 bases, with 17 bases left in between. Germline assignment: CDR1 GTSNPN and CDR2 SVGIG (reference sequence). TCRdb's copy holds only in-frame clones and misses some; the assay was immunoSEQ multiplex PCR. Of 300,000 to 400,000 clones in the sample, 85% are singletons; the top ten hold 2.5% to 3.5%. As for treatment: about 20 received Ad26.COV2.S at low or high dose, single or two shots; about 5 received placebo; per-sample allocation not given. Collection of samples fell on day 63 after the first vaccine or placebo injection. The receptor was isolated from a person aged 18-60 years who received the Ad26.COV2.S COVID-19 vaccine or a placebo. This chain uses TRBV30 with TRBJ2-7, with a possible D match to TRBD2 (7 bases). The material sequenced was peripheral blood, taken in a trial of Ad26.COV2.S vaccine versus placebo. The CDR3: CAWSMGGREGEQYF. The CDR3 DNA is TGTGCCTGGAGTATGGGGGGCAGGGAGGGCGAGCAGTACTTC.